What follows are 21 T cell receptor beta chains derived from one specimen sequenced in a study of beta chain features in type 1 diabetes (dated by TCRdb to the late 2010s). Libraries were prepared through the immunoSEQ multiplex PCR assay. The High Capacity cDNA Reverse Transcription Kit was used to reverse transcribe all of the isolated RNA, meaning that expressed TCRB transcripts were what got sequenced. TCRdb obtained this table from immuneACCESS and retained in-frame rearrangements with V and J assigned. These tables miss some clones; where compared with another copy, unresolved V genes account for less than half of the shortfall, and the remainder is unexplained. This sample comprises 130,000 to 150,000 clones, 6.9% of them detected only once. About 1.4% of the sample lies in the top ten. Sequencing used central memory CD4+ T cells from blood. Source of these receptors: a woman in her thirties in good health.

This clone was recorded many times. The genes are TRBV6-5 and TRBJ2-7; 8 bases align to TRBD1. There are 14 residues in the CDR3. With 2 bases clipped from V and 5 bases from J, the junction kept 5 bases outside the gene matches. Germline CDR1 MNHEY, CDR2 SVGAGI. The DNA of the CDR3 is TGTGCCAGCAGTTACGTCGGACAGGGCGACGAGCAGTACTTC. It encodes CASSYVGQGDEQYF.

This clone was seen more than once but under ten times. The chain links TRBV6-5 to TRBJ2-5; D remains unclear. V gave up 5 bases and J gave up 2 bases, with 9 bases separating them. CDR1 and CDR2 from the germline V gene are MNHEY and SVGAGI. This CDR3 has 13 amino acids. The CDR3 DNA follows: TGTGCCAGCAGTCTAGAGAGACAAGAGACCCAGTACTTC. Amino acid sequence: CASSLERQETQYF.

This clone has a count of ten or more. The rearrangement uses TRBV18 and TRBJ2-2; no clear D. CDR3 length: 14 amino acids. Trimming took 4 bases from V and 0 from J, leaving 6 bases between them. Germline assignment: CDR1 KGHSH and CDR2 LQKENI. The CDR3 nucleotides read TGTGCCAGCTCACTAGAAGCGAACACCGGGGAGCTGTTTTTT. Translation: CASSLEANTGELFF.

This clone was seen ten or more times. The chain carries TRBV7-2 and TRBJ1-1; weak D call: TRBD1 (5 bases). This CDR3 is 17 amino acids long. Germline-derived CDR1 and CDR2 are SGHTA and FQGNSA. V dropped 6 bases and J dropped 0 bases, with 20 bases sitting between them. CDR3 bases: TGTGCCAGCAGTTTATGGACACAACCCTCTATGAACACTGAAGCTTTCTTT. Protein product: CASSLWTQPSMNTEAFF. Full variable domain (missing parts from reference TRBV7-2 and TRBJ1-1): GAGVSQSPSNKVTEKGKDVELRCDPISGHTALYWYRQSLGQGLEFLIYFQGNSAPDKSGLPSDRFSAERTGGSVSTLTIQRTQQEDSAVYLCASSLWTQPSMNTEAFFGQGTRLTVV.

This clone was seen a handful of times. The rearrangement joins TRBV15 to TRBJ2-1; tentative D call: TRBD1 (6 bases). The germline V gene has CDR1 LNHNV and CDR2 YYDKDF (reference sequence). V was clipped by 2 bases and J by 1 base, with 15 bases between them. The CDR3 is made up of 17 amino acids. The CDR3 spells CATSRPPQGGSYNEQFF. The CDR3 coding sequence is TGTGCCACCAGCAGACCACCACAGGGTGGGTCCTACAATGAGCAGTTCTTC.

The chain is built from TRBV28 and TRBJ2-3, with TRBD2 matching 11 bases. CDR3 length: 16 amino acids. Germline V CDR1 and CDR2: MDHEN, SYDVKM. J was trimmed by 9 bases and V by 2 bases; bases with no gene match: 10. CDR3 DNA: TGTGCCAGCAGTTTAACTAGCGGGAGTGGAGATAGGACGCAGTATTTT. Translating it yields CASSLTSGSGDRTQYF.

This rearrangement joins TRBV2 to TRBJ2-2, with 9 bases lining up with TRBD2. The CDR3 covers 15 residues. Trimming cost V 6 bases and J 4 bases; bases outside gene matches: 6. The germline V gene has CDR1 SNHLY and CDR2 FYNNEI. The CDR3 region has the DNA TGTGCCAGCAGGGCCCGACTAGCGGCCACCGGGGAGCTGTTTTTT. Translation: CASRARLAATGELFF.

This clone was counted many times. The chain's CDR3 is CGVVSGNNEQFF. CDR3 DNA sequence: TGCGGGGTAGTTAGCGGGAACAATGAGCAGTTCTTC. V and J are TRBV29-1 and TRBJ2-1; 8 nucleotides line up with TRBD2. This CDR3 has 12 residues. Germline lookup yields CDR1 SQVTM and CDR2 ANQGSEA.

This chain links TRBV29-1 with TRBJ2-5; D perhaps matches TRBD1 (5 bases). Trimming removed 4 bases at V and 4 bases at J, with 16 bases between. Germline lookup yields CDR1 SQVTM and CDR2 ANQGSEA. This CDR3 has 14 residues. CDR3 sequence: CSVVGSGPRETQYF. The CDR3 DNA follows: TGCAGCGTTGTAGGGTCAGGGCCCCGAGAGACCCAGTACTTC.

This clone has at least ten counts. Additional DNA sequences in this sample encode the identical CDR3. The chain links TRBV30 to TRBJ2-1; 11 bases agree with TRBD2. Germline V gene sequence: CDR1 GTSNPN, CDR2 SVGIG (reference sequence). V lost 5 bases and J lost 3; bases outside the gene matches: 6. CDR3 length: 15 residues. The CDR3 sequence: CAWSPLAGGYNEQFF. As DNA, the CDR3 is TGTGCCTGGTCTCCGCTAGCGGGGGGCTACAATGAGCAGTTCTTC. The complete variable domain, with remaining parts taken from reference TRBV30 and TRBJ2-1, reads SQTIHQWPATLVQPVGSPLSLECTVEGTSNPNLYWYRQAAGRGLQLLFYSVGIGQISSEVPQNLSASRPQDRQFILSSKKLLLSDSGFYLCAWSPLAGGYNEQFFGPGTRLTVL.

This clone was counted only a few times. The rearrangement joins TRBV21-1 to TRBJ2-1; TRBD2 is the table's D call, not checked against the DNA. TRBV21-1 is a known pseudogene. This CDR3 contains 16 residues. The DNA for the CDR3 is TGTGCCAGCAGCAAAGTTCTAGCATACTCCTACAATGAGCAGTTCTTC. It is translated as CASSKVLAYSYNEQFF.

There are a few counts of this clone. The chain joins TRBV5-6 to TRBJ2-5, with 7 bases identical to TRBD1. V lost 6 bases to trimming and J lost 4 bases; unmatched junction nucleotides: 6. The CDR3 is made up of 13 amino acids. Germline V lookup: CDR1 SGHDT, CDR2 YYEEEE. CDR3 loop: CASTTGVGETQYF. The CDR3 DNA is TGTGCCAGCACAACAGGGGTTGGAGAGACCCAGTACTTC.

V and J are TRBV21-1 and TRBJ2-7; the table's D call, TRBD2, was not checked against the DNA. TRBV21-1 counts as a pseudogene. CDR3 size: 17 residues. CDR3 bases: TGTGCCAGCAGCAAAGCCCCCCGAACTAGCGGGAGGTACGAGCAGTACTTC. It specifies CASSKAPRTSGRYEQYF.

The CDR3 DNA is TGTGCCAGTAGTACCGGACTAGCGGGAGGAAACAAGGTCCGTAACAATGAGCAGTTCTTC. Residues: CASSTGLAGGNKVRNNEQFF. The V and J genes are TRBV19 and TRBJ2-1; 14 bases agree with TRBD2. This CDR3 is 20 amino acids long. Germline V gene lookup returns CDR1 LNHDA and CDR2 SQIVND (reference sequence). V lost 4 bases and J lost 5; bases outside the gene matches: 16.

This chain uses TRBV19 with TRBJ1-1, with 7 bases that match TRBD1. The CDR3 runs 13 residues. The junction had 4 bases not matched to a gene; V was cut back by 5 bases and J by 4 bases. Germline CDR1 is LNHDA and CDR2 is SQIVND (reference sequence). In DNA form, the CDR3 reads TGTGCCAGTAGTGCGACAGGGACCACTGAAGCTTTCTTT. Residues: CASSATGTTEAFF.

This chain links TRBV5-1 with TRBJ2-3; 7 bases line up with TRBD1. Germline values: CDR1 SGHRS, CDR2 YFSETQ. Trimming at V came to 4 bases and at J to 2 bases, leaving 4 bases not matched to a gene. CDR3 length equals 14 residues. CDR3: CASSGGQDTDTQYF. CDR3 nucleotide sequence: TGCGCCAGCAGCGGCGGACAGGACACAGATACGCAGTATTTT.

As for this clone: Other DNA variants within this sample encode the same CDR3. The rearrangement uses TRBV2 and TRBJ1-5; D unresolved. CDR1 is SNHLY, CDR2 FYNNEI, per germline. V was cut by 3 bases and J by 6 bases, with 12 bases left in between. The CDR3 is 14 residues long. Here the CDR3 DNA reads TGTGCCAGCAGTGACCGGGGTCGATCTCAGCCCCAGCATTTT. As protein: CASSDRGRSQPQHF.

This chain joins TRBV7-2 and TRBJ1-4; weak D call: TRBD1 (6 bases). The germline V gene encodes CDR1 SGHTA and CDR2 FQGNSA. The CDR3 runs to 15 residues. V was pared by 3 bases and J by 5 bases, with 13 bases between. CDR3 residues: CASSFVQGPNEKLFF. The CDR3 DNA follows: TGTGCCAGCAGCTTCGTACAGGGTCCCAATGAAAAACTGTTTTTT. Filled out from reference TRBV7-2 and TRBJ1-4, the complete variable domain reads GAGVSQSPSNKVTEKGKDVELRCDPISGHTALYWYRQSLGQGLEFLIYFQGNSAPDKSGLPSDRFSAERTGGSVSTLTIQRTQQEDSAVYLCASSFVQGPNEKLFFGSGTQLSVL.

The CDR3 coding sequence is TGTGCCAGCTCACCACCCCTAGACAGCTCCTACGAGCAGTACTTC. Protein: CASSPPLDSSYEQYF. The rearrangement links TRBV18 to TRBJ2-7; a weak D match, TRBD1 (5 bases). CDR3 size: 15 residues. The V end lost 0 bases, the J end lost 0 bases, and 9 bases lay between the germline ends. Germline assignment: CDR1 KGHSH and CDR2 LQKENI. Filled out from reference TRBV18 and TRBJ2-7, the complete variable domain reads NAGVMQNPRHLVRRRGQEARLRCSPMKGHSHVYWYRQLPEEGLKFMVYLQKENIIDESGMPKERFSAEFPKEGPSILRIQQVVRGDSAAYFCASSPPLDSSYEQYFGPGTRLTVT.

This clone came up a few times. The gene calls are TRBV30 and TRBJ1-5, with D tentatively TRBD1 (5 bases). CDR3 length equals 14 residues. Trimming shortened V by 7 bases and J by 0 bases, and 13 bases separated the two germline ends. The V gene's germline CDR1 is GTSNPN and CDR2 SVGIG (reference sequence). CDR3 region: CALQSDSSNQPQHF. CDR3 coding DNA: TGTGCCTTACAAAGTGACAGTAGCAATCAGCCCCAGCATTTT.

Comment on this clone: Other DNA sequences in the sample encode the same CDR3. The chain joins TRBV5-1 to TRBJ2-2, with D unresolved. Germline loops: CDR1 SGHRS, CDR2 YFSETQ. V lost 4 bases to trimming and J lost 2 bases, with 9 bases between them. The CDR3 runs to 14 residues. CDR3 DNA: TGCGCCAGCAGCCGAGGCGGCAACACCGGGGAGCTGTTTTTT. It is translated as CASSRGGNTGELFF. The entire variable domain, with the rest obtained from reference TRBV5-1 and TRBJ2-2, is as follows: KAGVTQTPRYLIKTRGQQVTLSCSPISGHRSVSWYQQTPGQGLQFLFEYFSETQRNKGNFPGRFSGRQFSNSRSEMNVSTLELGDSALYLCASSRGGNTGELFFGEGSRLTVL.